What follows are 20 T cell receptor beta chains derived from one specimen sequenced in a study of radiation and T cells in renal cell carcinoma. The table came from immunoSEQ multiplex PCR; TCRdb's copy has only in-frame clones and leaves some out. The table shows about 95,000 clones, with approximately 86% occurring only once. Time point denoted: baseline pretreatment blood. The treatment: 15 Gy SBRT to primary tumor, nephrectomy 4 weeks later. Source: blood, taken from a patient whose treatment included radiotherapy and nephrectomy. These receptors all come from a man aged 45-60 years with renal cell carcinoma.

V gene TRBV5-1 combines with J gene TRBJ2-1, with TRBD2 matching over 8 bases. J gave up 3 bases and V 4 bases, and 3 bases lay outside the gene matches. CDR3 length equals 14 residues. The germline CDR1 and CDR2 sequences are SGHRS and YFSETQ. Written as DNA, the CDR3 is TGCGCCAGCAGCGAGAGCGGGAGCTACAATGAGCAGTTCTTC. Its translation: CASSESGSYNEQFF.

CDR3 residues: CATSRDPGTQNIQYF. The CDR3 DNA is TGTGCCACCAGCAGAGACCCGGGCACCCAAAACATTCAGTACTTC. V usage is TRBV15 and J usage is TRBJ2-4; D uncertain. Germline lookup yields CDR1 LNHNV and CDR2 YYDKDF (reference sequence). This CDR3 comprises 15 residues. V lost 0 bases and J 5 bases, leaving 11 bases between the germline ends. Together with reference TRBV15 and TRBJ2-4, the CDR3 gives the full variable domain: DAMVIQNPRYQVTQFGKPVTLSCSQTLNHNVMYWYQQKSSQAPKLLFHYYDKDFNNEADTPDNFQSRRPNTSFCFLDIRSPGLGDTAMYLCATSRDPGTQNIQYFGAGTRLSVL.

The chain is built from TRBV9 and TRBJ1-3; no clear D gene. Trimming stripped 3 bases from V and 7 bases from J, with 11 bases between. In germline, CDR1 is SGDLS, CDR2 YYNGEE. This CDR3 has 13 residues. The DNA of the CDR3 is TGTGCCAGCAGCGATGGGGTAGGGAACACCATATATTTT. This translates into CASSDGVGNTIYF.

The rearrangement links TRBV11-2 to TRBJ1-1; 11 bases agree with TRBD1. The CDR3 runs 18 residues. Germline CDR1 and CDR2: SGHAT and FQNNGV. V was pared by 3 bases and J by 0 bases, with 9 bases of the junction left unmatched. This CDR3 reads CASSLYPGQGGMNTEAFF. CDR3 nucleotides: TGTGCCAGCAGCTTGTACCCGGGACAGGGGGGAATGAACACTGAAGCTTTCTTT.

V gene TRBV6-1 combines with J gene TRBJ2-3; 7 nucleotides match TRBD1. This CDR3 is 15 amino acids long. V dropped 4 bases and J dropped 2; count of bases not matched to a gene: 6. The germline V gene encodes CDR1 MNHNS and CDR2 SASEGT. The CDR3 DNA reads as TGTGCCAGCAGTGCGGACAGGCATGCCACAGATACGCAGTATTTT. The encoded protein is CASSADRHATDTQYF.

This clone appeared a single time. The J gene is TRBJ1-1, the V gene TRBV7-6, with D uncertain. Germline values: CDR1 SGHVS, CDR2 FNYEAQ. CDR3 size: 12 residues. V was pared by 1 base and J by 7 bases, with 7 bases between. The CDR3 protein is CASSLDRGEAFF. CDR3 nucleotides: TGTGCCAGCAGCTTAGACAGAGGTGAAGCTTTCTTT.

The chain uses TRBV18 and TRBJ2-1, with D unresolved. The V end was cut by 6 bases, the J end by 5 bases, with 5 bases between. Germline-derived CDR1 and CDR2 are KGHSH and LQKENI. This CDR3 region has 11 residues. CDR3 loop: CASSPDNEQFF. The CDR3 DNA follows: TGTGCCAGCTCCCCAGACAATGAGCAGTTCTTC.

This chain connects TRBV28 to TRBJ1-1; 7 nucleotides match TRBD1. V was clipped by 9 bases and J by 4 bases; unmatched bases: 8. Germline V gives CDR1 MDHEN, CDR2 SYDVKM. CDR3 length equals 13 residues. CDR3 coding DNA: TGTGCCAGTCATACAGGGGTCGGCACTGAAGCTTTCTTT. Its translation: CASHTGVGTEAFF.

This clone was seen a single time. The rearrangement links TRBV5-1 to TRBJ1-6; D gene unclear. Germline CDR1 reads SGHRS; CDR2 reads YFSETQ. The germline V and J ends were trimmed by 4 bases and 7 bases, with 12 bases remaining between them. The CDR3 covers 14 residues. Here the CDR3 reads CASSAAASNSPLHF. The CDR3 bases are TGCGCCAGCAGCGCCGCAGCGTCGAATTCACCCCTCCACTTT.

The V and J genes are TRBV14 and TRBJ2-7, with D possibly TRBD2 on 5 matching bases. Germline CDR1 reads SGHDN; CDR2 reads FVKESK. The ends were cut back, 1 base at V and 8 bases at J, with 12 bases in the middle. This CDR3 is built from 13 residues. The CDR3 here is CASSQGRYDQQYF. DNA of the CDR3: TGTGCCAGCAGCCAAGGGAGGTACGACCAGCAGTACTTC.

The rearrangement joins TRBV7-9 to TRBJ2-5, with 8 positions matching TRBD2. The CDR3 covers 19 residues. CDR1 is SEHNR and CDR2 is FQNEAQ in the germline V gene (reference sequence). With V trimmed by 5 bases and J by 4 bases, 21 bases remained unmatched. This CDR3 is CASSTRPDISGTRRETQYF. The CDR3 DNA reads TGTGCCAGCAGCACCCGTCCCGATATTTCCGGGACTAGAAGAGAGACCCAGTACTTC.

The chain combines TRBV6-1 with TRBJ1-5; D possibly corresponds to TRBD1 (6 bases). The V gene's germline CDR1 is MNHNS and CDR2 SASEGT. The CDR3 extends over 14 amino acids. V was cut by 7 bases and J by 0 bases, with 10 bases left in between. CDR3 bases: TGTGCCAGCAATACAGGGTATAGCAATCAGCCCCAGCATTTT. Protein sequence: CASNTGYSNQPQHF.

The rearrangement joins TRBV9 to TRBJ2-2; no clear D gene. Trimming pared 0 bases from V and 0 bases from J, leaving 9 bases between. Germline lookup yields CDR1 SGDLS and CDR2 YYNGEE. The CDR3 is 16 amino acids. In nucleotides, the CDR3 is TGTGCCAGCAGCGTAGCGGGCAGAACGAACACCGGGGAGCTGTTTTTT. Its translation: CASSVAGRTNTGELFF.

V gene TRBV4-1 combines with J gene TRBJ1-5, with TRBD1 matching over 7 bases. CDR1 MGHRA and CDR2 YSYEKL come from the germline V gene. Losses at the gene ends were 2 bases for V and 7 bases for J; bases not matched to a gene: 5. The CDR3 totals 14 residues. The DNA of the CDR3 is TGCGCCAGCAGCCAAAATAACAGGGGCCAGCCCCAGCATTTT. Translating it yields CASSQNNRGQPQHF.

This chain joins TRBV18 and TRBJ2-6; 8 nucleotides agree with TRBD1. Germline assignment: CDR1 KGHSH and CDR2 LQKENI. Trimming at V came to 4 bases and at J to 1 base, leaving 18 bases not matched to a gene. There are 21 residues in the CDR3. CDR3 loop: CASSRLPLAGTGASGANVLTF. The CDR3 DNA reads TGTGCCAGCTCACGCCTTCCGCTGGCGGGGACAGGCGCATCTGGGGCCAACGTCCTGACTTTC.

This clone was seen just once. V usage is TRBV10-2 and J usage is TRBJ2-2, with 7 nucleotides matching TRBD1. Trimming removed 6 bases from V and 0 bases from J; junction bases left unmatched: 4. CDR1 and CDR2 from the germline V gene are WSHSY and SAAADI. The CDR3 sequence is 15 residues long. CDR3 in amino acids: CASRAGTANTGELFF. The CDR3 DNA is TGCGCCAGCAGAGCCGGGACAGCGAACACCGGGGAGCTGTTTTTT.

This CDR3 reads CASTLWGSYGYTF. The DNA of the CDR3 is TGTGCCAGCACCCTATGGGGGAGCTATGGCTACACCTTC. V and J are TRBV28 and TRBJ1-2; maybe TRBD1 (5 bases). This CDR3 contains 13 residues. Germline V gives CDR1 MDHEN, CDR2 SYDVKM. Between the trimmed V and J ends, which lost 7 bases and 4 bases, there was a span of 13 bases.

The rearrangement links TRBV2 to TRBJ1-2; unclear D gene. This CDR3 is built from 13 residues. CDR1 is SNHLY and CDR2 is FYNNEI in the germline V gene. V was cut by 3 bases and J by 4 bases, with 9 bases left in between. Here the CDR3 reads CASSEVTGYGYTF. In nucleotides, the CDR3 is TGTGCCAGCAGTGAGGTAACCGGCTATGGCTACACCTTC.

The chain combines TRBV5-1 with TRBJ2-7; no firm D call. V gave up 0 bases and J gave up 0 bases, with 7 bases separating them. The germline CDR1 and CDR2 sequences are SGHRS and YFSETQ. The CDR3 runs 14 residues. The CDR3 coding sequence is TGCGCCAGCAGCTTGGCCCAGAACTCCTACGAGCAGTACTTC. Translation: CASSLAQNSYEQYF.

The chain combines TRBV18 with TRBJ1-6; TRBD1 matches 11 bases. There are 15 residues in the CDR3. V dropped 3 bases and J dropped 7; count of bases not matched to a gene: 2. Germline CDR1 is KGHSH and CDR2 is LQKENI. The CDR3, as DNA: TGTGCCAGCTCACCTGGACAGGGGGCCAATTCACCCCTCCACTTT. The encoded protein is CASSPGQGANSPLHF.